Shown below are 30 T cell receptor beta chains from a single sample sequenced in a study of blood T cells in healthy people across ages. The second PCR ran roughly 6 to 11 cycles with a sample-barcoded 5' primer and J-beta primers. TCRdb passed the 5' RACE reads through MiXCR, listing each CDR3 protein once. The table includes around 1,000,000 distinct CDR3 sequences, around 25% detected once. Another study also made use of these data, one on T cells of mothers and their children.

Sequencing was carried out using blood. Receptors were obtained from a girl between 2 and 10 years old in good health.

The rearrangement links TRBV6-1 to TRBJ2-5; TRBD2 aligns across 11 bases. The J call may be mistaken, given a closer DNA end match to TRBJ2-1. This CDR3 has 14 residues. Germline assignment: CDR1 MNHNS and CDR2 SASEGT. CDR3 coding DNA: TGTGCCAGCCGTCGACTAGCGGGAATCAATGAGCAGTTCTTC. This encodes CASRRLAGINEQFF.

The V gene is TRBV6-1, the J gene TRBJ1-1, with D possibly matching TRBD1 (5 bases). Germline V gene data show CDR1 as MNHNS and CDR2 as SASEGT. The CDR3 sequence is 16 residues long. Trimming removed 2 bases at V and 5 bases at J, with 18 bases between. The CDR3 loop is CASSESLLWKGTEAFF. The CDR3 coding sequence is TGTGCCAGCAGTGAATCTCTATTATGGAAGGGGACTGAAGCTTTCTTT.

In this sample, this clonotype turned up a few times. The CDR3 here is CASSFPPSGVPYEQYF. The CDR3 nucleotides are TGTGCCAGCAGCTTCCCTCCGAGCGGGGTCCCCTACGAGCAGTACTTC. This chain uses TRBV7-9 with TRBJ2-7; TRBD2 agrees at 7 bases. J was trimmed by 2 bases and V by 3 bases; bases with no gene match: 10. Per the germline V gene, CDR1 is SEHNR and CDR2 is FQNEAQ (reference sequence). The CDR3 runs 16 residues.

The sample holds many counts of this clonotype. The rearrangement links TRBV13 to TRBJ2-7; 7 bases line up with TRBD1. CDR1 and CDR2 from the germline V gene are PRHDT and FYEKMQ (reference sequence). The CDR3 is 17 amino acids. Unmatched junction bases numbered 18, after V lost 4 bases and J lost 6 bases. The CDR3 loop is CASSSRLGGPWGAEQYF. In nucleotides, the CDR3 is TGTGCCAGCAGCTCCCGTTTAGGGGGCCCCTGGGGAGCCGAGCAGTACTTC.

This clonotype was detected only a few times. The V gene is TRBV12-3 or TRBV12-4, the J gene TRBJ1-2, with TRBD1 as a possible D gene (6 bases). Trimming pared 1 base from V and 0 bases from J, leaving 9 bases between. This CDR3 comprises 15 residues. The CDR3 sequence is CASSLGTATNYGYTF. The CDR3 DNA follows: TGTGCCAGCAGTTTAGGGACAGCCACTAACTATGGCTACACCTTC.

This chain uses TRBV21-1 with TRBJ2-1; the table names TRBD2, a call not compared with the DNA. TRBV21-1 has pseudogene status. This CDR3 is built from 18 residues. The CDR3 is CATRRLAGGFSSYNEQFF. The CDR3 DNA reads TGTGCCACCAGAAGACTAGCGGGGGGCTTTAGCTCCTACAATGAGCAGTTCTTC.

The CDR3 sequence: CASSQYQGVTEAFF. As DNA, the CDR3 is TGCGCCAGCAGCCAATACCAAGGGGTAACTGAAGCTTTCTTT. The chain combines TRBV5-1 with TRBJ1-1, with TRBD1 as a possible D gene (5 bases). Germline CDR1 reads SGHRS; CDR2 reads YFSETQ. This CDR3 has 14 amino acids. V lost 4 bases, J lost 5 bases, and 15 bases lay in between.

The chain joins TRBV3-1 to TRBJ2-7; TRBD2 is a possible D gene (5 bases). The CDR3 contains 17 residues. The V gene lost 0 bases and the J gene lost 2 bases, with 17 bases spanning the gap. The germline V gene has CDR1 LGHDT and CDR2 YNNKEL (reference sequence). This chain's CDR3 is CASSQDFHGMAPYEQYF. The CDR3 DNA sequence: TGTGCCAGCAGCCAAGACTTTCACGGGATGGCCCCCTACGAGCAGTACTTC.

This chain uses TRBV7-3 with TRBJ1-1; TRBD1 is a possible D gene (5 bases). This CDR3 region has 13 residues. CDR1 is SGHTA, CDR2 FQGTGA, per germline. Trimming left V 5 bases short and J 8 bases short, with 15 bases between. CDR3 nucleotides: TGTGCCAGCAGCAACCAGGGCTCAGGGGAAGCTTTCTTT. Protein: CASSNQGSGEAFF.

This clonotype was detected only a few times. The CDR3, as DNA: TGCAGTGCTAGAGAGCGAGAAGAGACCCAGTACTTC. Its translation is CSAREREETQYF. The chain joins TRBV20-1 to TRBJ2-5; D remains unclear. This CDR3 is built from 12 residues. The V and J ends lost 0 bases and 3 bases respectively, with 5 bases between them. The germline V gene encodes CDR1 DFQATT and CDR2 SNEGSKA (reference sequence).

J is TRBJ1-5 and V is TRBV7-3, with D uncertain. In germline, CDR1 is SGHTA, CDR2 FQGTGA. The CDR3 totals 13 residues. V shed 4 bases and J shed 2 bases, with 6 bases lying between them. The CDR3 spells CASSYTRNQPQHF. DNA of the CDR3: TGTGCCAGCAGCTACACGCGCAATCAGCCCCAGCATTTT.

This clonotype was detected a few times. The chain is built from TRBV29-1 and TRBJ2-3; no reliable D call. The germline gives CDR1 SQVTM, CDR2 ANQGSEA. The germline V and J ends were trimmed by 1 base and 2 bases, with 13 bases remaining between them. CDR3 length: 15 residues. In nucleotides, the CDR3 is TGCAGCGTTGAAGCGGCCGGGCCCTACACAGATACGCAGTATTTT. Its protein is CSVEAAGPYTDTQYF.

This clonotype was recorded a few times. The rearrangement links TRBV29-1 to TRBJ2-1; TRBD2 matches 13 bases. In germline, CDR1 is SQVTM, CDR2 ANQGSEA. This CDR3 region has 13 residues. The CDR3 region has the DNA TGCGCCCTTATTACTAGCGGGGGGGGTAAGCAGTTCTTC. This codes for CALITSGGGKQFF.

The genes are TRBV5-1 and TRBJ1-1; D is uncertain. The length of the CDR3 is 15 residues. The germline CDR1 and CDR2 sequences are SGHRS and YFSETQ. Trimming stripped 5 bases from V and 8 bases from J, with 22 bases between. The CDR3 is CASRNKMAGRKEAFF. The CDR3 DNA sequence: TGCGCCAGCAGAAATAAGATGGCCGGACGAAAGGAAGCTTTCTTT.

This clonotype showed up just a few times. The chain recombines TRBV29-1 with TRBJ2-1; unclear D gene. Germline CDR1 SQVTM, CDR2 ANQGSEA. This CDR3 region has 12 residues. Trimming pared 4 bases from V and 7 bases from J, leaving 11 bases between. The CDR3 reads CSVVTPRNEQFF. CDR3 in DNA: TGCAGCGTTGTGACGCCAAGGAATGAGCAGTTCTTC.

DNA for the CDR3: TGTGCCAGCAGCTTTATGGTCGTGGGGGGGTTTGAGGAGCAGTACTTC. Translated, it gives CASSFMVVGGFEEQYF. The chain employs TRBV7-9 and TRBJ2-7; 7 bases fit TRBD2. Looked up from germline, CDR1 is SEHNR and CDR2 is FQNEAQ (reference sequence). The CDR3 runs to 16 residues. V lost 3 bases to trimming and J lost 7 bases; unmatched junction nucleotides: 15. The whole variable domain, filled in from reference TRBV7-9 and TRBJ2-7, reads DTGVSQNPRHKITKRGQNVTFRCDPISEHNRLYWYRQTLGQGPEFLTYFQNEAQLEKSRLLSDRFSAERPKGSFSTLEIQRTEQGDSAMYLCASSFMVVGGFEEQYFGPGTRLTVT.

This chain connects TRBV12-3 or TRBV12-4 to TRBJ2-1, with 8 bases aligning to TRBD1. Trimming at V came to 6 bases and at J to 6 bases, leaving 10 bases not matched to a gene. The CDR3 extends over 15 amino acids. The CDR3 coding sequence is TGTGCCAGCAGCGGCCCAGGGGGCAGTGGCAATGAGCAGTTCTTC. This sequence encodes CASSGPGGSGNEQFF.

This chain links TRBV2 with TRBJ1-2, with D perhaps TRBD1 (6 bases). The CDR3 contains 14 residues. Looked up from germline, CDR1 is SNHLY and CDR2 is FYNNEI. The ends were cut back, 4 bases at V and 4 bases at J, with 13 bases in the middle. CDR3 DNA: TGTGCCAGCAGTGGCATACAGGGCGGCTATGGCTACACCTTC. The encoded protein is CASSGIQGGYGYTF.

This clonotype was detected only a few times. V is TRBV20-1 and J is TRBJ2-7; TRBD1 agrees at 10 bases. Germline CDR1 DFQATT, CDR2 SNEGSKA (reference sequence). The CDR3 contains 13 residues. The V segment lost 6 bases and the J segment 3 bases; nucleotides outside the gene matches: 5. The CDR3 DNA reads TGCAGTGCAAAGACAGGGGGCAGCTACGAGCAGTACTTC. It is translated as CSAKTGGSYEQYF.

CDR3 bases: TGTGCCAGCAGCTTAGGGCAGGGGGAAGGTGGCTACACCTTC. This sequence encodes CASSLGQGEGGYTF. The chain recombines TRBV7-2 with TRBJ1-2; TRBD1 agrees at 7 bases. The germline V gene has CDR1 SGHTA and CDR2 FQGNSA. With 1 base clipped from V and 7 bases from J, the junction kept 6 bases outside the gene matches. The CDR3 runs to 14 residues.

This clonotype was found a few times. The chain recombines TRBV4-1 with TRBJ2-5; D is possibly TRBD2 (6 bases). The CDR3 runs 16 residues. Trimming removed 0 bases at V and 1 base at J, with 12 bases between. CDR1 is MGHRA, CDR2 YSYEKL, per germline. The CDR3 DNA is TGCGCCAGCAGCCAAGAGATCAGGGAGGCCCAAGAGACCCAGTACTTC. Its protein product is CASSQEIREAQETQYF.

This clonotype was seen more than once but under ten times. The rearrangement links TRBV7-9 to TRBJ2-5, with 7 bases that match TRBD1. Germline values: CDR1 SEHNR, CDR2 FQNEAQ (reference sequence). J gave up 13 bases and V 6 bases, and 5 bases lay outside the gene matches. The CDR3 has 10 residues. The CDR3 DNA follows: TGTGCCAGCAGTCAGGGACAGATGTACTTC. Residues: CASSQGQMYF.

J is TRBJ2-1 and V is TRBV4-3, with D unresolved. The CDR3 is 17 amino acids. The germline CDR1 and CDR2 sequences are LGHNA and YSLEER. Trimming removed 0 bases from V and 0 bases from J, with 12 bases in between. The CDR3 sequence is CASSQDYGPSSYNEQFF. The CDR3 nucleotides read TGCGCCAGCAGCCAAGATTATGGACCTAGCTCCTACAATGAGCAGTTCTTC.

The chain has TRBV12-3 or TRBV12-4 and TRBJ1-2, with 8 bases identical to TRBD1. The CDR3 consists of 15 residues. Trimming took 6 bases from V and 2 from J; bases not matched to a gene: 8. Here the CDR3 DNA reads TGTGCCAGCAGCAACTCAGGGGGCGCCAACTATGGCTACACCTTC. Its translation: CASSNSGGANYGYTF.

Here the CDR3 reads CASSSAGKYSGANVLTF. In DNA, the CDR3 is TGTGCCAGCAGTTCCGCCGGCAAATACTCTGGGGCCAACGTCCTGACTTTC. The V call is TRBV28, the J call TRBJ2-6; D ambiguous. The CDR3 sequence is 17 residues long. Germline CDR1 reads MDHEN; CDR2 reads SYDVKM. V lost 4 bases, J lost 0 bases, and 13 bases lay in between.

V gene TRBV27 combines with J gene TRBJ2-7; D gene uncertain. V lost 6 bases to trimming and J lost 2 bases, with 11 bases between them. The CDR3 loop spans 13 amino acids. Germline V CDR1 and CDR2: MNHEY, SMNVEV (reference sequence). For the CDR3, the DNA is TGTGCCAGCAGGGCAGTAAATGCCTACGAGCAGTACTTC. Translation: CASRAVNAYEQYF.

The chain is built from TRBV4-1 and TRBJ2-1; weak D call: TRBD1 (5 bases). The J call may be mistaken, given a closer DNA end match to TRBJ2-7. The CDR3 contains 14 residues. Germline assignment: CDR1 MGHRA and CDR2 YSYEKL. The CDR3 loop reads CASSQSETDYEQYF. CDR3 coding DNA: TGCGCCAGCAGCCAGTCCGAGACAGACTACGAGCAGTACTTC.

The rearrangement joins TRBV27 to TRBJ2-3; D gene ambiguous. The length of the CDR3 is 14 residues. Trimming removed 5 bases at V and 2 bases at J, with 11 bases between. Germline V lookup: CDR1 MNHEY, CDR2 SMNVEV (reference sequence). This CDR3 is CASSPFEVTDTQYF. The CDR3 DNA is TGTGCCAGCAGTCCATTTGAAGTCACAGATACGCAGTATTTT.

The rearrangement links TRBV29-1 to TRBJ1-4; no clear D. This CDR3 has 11 residues. V shed 5 bases and J shed 7 bases, with 8 bases lying between them. CDR1 SQVTM and CDR2 ANQGSEA come from the germline V gene. The CDR3 DNA is TGCAGCGTTCGTCGTATTGAAAAACTGTTTTTT. Its protein is CSVRRIEKLFF.

This chain joins TRBV6-5 and TRBJ2-2; D could derive from TRBD1 or TRBD2 (5 bases each). Germline CDR1 is MNHEY and CDR2 is SVGAGI. The CDR3 spans 13 residues. With 7 bases removed from V and 7 bases from J, the gap between germline ends came to 13 bases. The chain's CDR3 is CASTIKGSGELFF. CDR3 nucleotide sequence: TGTGCCAGCACGATAAAGGGGAGCGGGGAGCTGTTTTTT.